Listed below are T cell receptor beta chains from one sample, sequenced in a study of siplizumab effects on memory and regulatory T cells. Some clones are missing from TCRdb's copy, which holds only in-frame ones; the method was immunoSEQ multiplex PCR. The table lists roughly 50,000 clones, roughly 92% of them singletons. The sequenced sample consisted of CD8+ T cells sorted from blood. The receptors originated from a human donor in good health. Both conserved end residues are part of each CDR3. Each record gives: D gene, J gene, V gene, clone size, CDR3 DNA, CDR3 protein. A D gene is named only where the DNA matches it firmly. The listing skips clone size in some rows; elsewhere it reads once, few, many or a size class.

-,TRBJ1-4,TRBV28,-,TGTGCCAGCAGTTTAACGGGGGAACTGTTTTTT,CASSLTGELFF
TRBD2,TRBJ2-3,TRBV9,-,TGTGCCAGCAGCGTAGCCGGGACTAGCGGGAGGCTGAGGTCAGATACGCAGTATTTT,CASSVAGTSGRLRSDTQYF
-,TRBJ2-1,TRBV7-9,-,TGTGCCAGCAGCTTCGTCCAAAGCAATGAGCAGTTCTTC,CASSFVQSNEQFF
TRBD2,TRBJ2-5,TRBV6-6,-,TGTGCCAGCAGTCCCCGGACTAGCGGTAAAGAGACCCAGTACTTC,CASSPRTSGKETQYF
-,TRBJ1-5,TRBV28,-,TGTGCCAGCAGTTCCCAGGGTCTGGGGAATCAGCCCCAGCATTTT,CASSSQGLGNQPQHF
-,TRBJ1-5,TRBV28,-,TGTGCCAGCAGTTTATCTCCGACAGGTAGCAATCAGCCCCAGCATTTT,CASSLSPTGSNQPQHF
TRBD2,TRBJ2-3,TRBV15,-,TGTGCCACCAGCAGGATAGCGGGTACAGATACGCAGTATTTT,CATSRIAGTDTQYF
-,TRBJ1-2,TRBV15,-,TGTGCCACCAGCAGAGGGTCGTCCGGGACCGACCTTTTCTATGGCTACACCTTC,CATSRGSSGTDLFYGYTF
-,TRBJ1-2,TRBV19,few,TGTGCCAGCCGCCCGAACGGCCACTATGGCTACACCTTC,CASRPNGHYGYTF
-,TRBJ2-7,TRBV20-1,-,TGCAGTGCTAGACACGAGCAGTACTTC,CSARHEQYF
-,TRBJ2-7,TRBV12-5,-,TGTGCTAGTGGTTTGGATAGATCCGGGACACCTCACTCCTACGAGCAGTACTTC,CASGLDRSGTPHSYEQYF
-,TRBJ2-1,TRBV11-3,-,TGTGCCAGCAGCTCCAACACGCCGCGGGGGCGGAGAAATGAGCAGTTCTTC,CASSSNTPRGRRNEQFF
TRBD2,TRBJ2-7,TRBV19,-,TGTGCCAGTAGTATACGAGGGAGGGCCTACGAGCAGTACTTC,CASSIRGRAYEQYF
-,TRBJ2-4,TRBV5-5,-,TGTGCCAGCAGTAAGACGGACACCTATCGCATTCAGTACTTC,CASSKTDTYRIQYF
-,TRBJ1-1,TRBV27,-,TGTGCCAGTACCTCGGGCTCTGAAGCTTTCTTT,CASTSGSEAFF
-,TRBJ1-1,TRBV7-8,-,TGTGCCAGCAGCCCAGTTCGCTCTAGGACGGTCACTGAAGCTTTCTTT,CASSPVRSRTVTEAFF
TRBD2,TRBJ2-2,TRBV7-3,-,TGTGCCAGCAGCCTCCGCGGGGGGGCTCGTAACACCGGGGAGCTGTTTTTT,CASSLRGGARNTGELFF
-,TRBJ1-2,TRBV4-1,-,TGCGCCAGCAGCCAAGTCGGGGCGAACTATGGCTACACCTTC,CASSQVGANYGYTF
-,TRBJ1-3,TRBV9,once,TGTGCCAGCGCCGGGAACACCATATATTTT,CASAGNTIYF
TRBD1,TRBJ2-7,TRBV2,-,TGTGCCAGCAATCCACAGGGGAACGAGCAGTACTTC,CASNPQGNEQYF
TRBD1,TRBJ1-5,TRBV28,-,TGTGCCAGCAGTTTTTTCGGGACAGGCAGTCAGCCCCAGCATTTT,CASSFFGTGSQPQHF
-,TRBJ1-4,TRBV10-1,-,TGCGCCAGCAGTGAGTCATCGGGAATTGAAAAACTGTTTTTT,CASSESSGIEKLFF
TRBD1,TRBJ2-2,TRBV13,-,TGTGCCAGCAGCTCCATGATTCAGGGGGACACCGGGGAGCTGTTTTTT,CASSSMIQGDTGELFF
-,TRBJ2-7,TRBV15,-,TGTGCCACCAGCAGAGTGGGCGAGCAGTACTTC,CATSRVGEQYF
-,TRBJ2-7,TRBV6-1,-,TGTGCCAGCACTAAAGGCGGGACGGCCTACGAGCAGTACTTC,CASTKGGTAYEQYF
-,TRBJ1-1,TRBV27,-,TGTGCCAGCAGTTCCGGCACTGAAGCTTTCTTT,CASSSGTEAFF
-,TRBJ1-1,TRBV13,-,TGTGCCAGCAGCTTGTCTAACACTGAAGCTTTCTTT,CASSLSNTEAFF
-,TRBJ2-7,TRBV5-1,few,TGCGCCAGCAGCTTAGCTCGGGACGAGCAGTACTTC,CASSLARDEQYF
TRBD1,TRBJ2-7,TRBV5-8,once,TGTGCCAGCAGCTTGGACCCCCGGGACAGGACCTTCTACGAGCAGTACTTC,CASSLDPRDRTFYEQYF
TRBD1,TRBJ1-3,TRBV28,-,TGTGCCAGCAGTTCCAGGGGGTCTGGAAACACCATATATTTT,CASSSRGSGNTIYF
-,TRBJ2-7,TRBV27,-,TGTGCCAGCAGTTTAGGCGGAGTCTACGAGCAGTACTTC,CASSLGGVYEQYF
-,TRBJ2-7,TRBV4-1,-,TGCGCCAGCAGAGCGGGTAGCGAGCAGTACTTC,CASRAGSEQYF
-,TRBJ2-1,TRBV5-1,-,TGCGCCAGCAGCTTTCGAGTCGGGACCACGGTCCAGAATGAGCAGTTCTTC,CASSFRVGTTVQNEQFF
-,TRBJ1-6,TRBV27,-,TGTGCCAGCAGTAGATCGGACGGGAGAGATAATTCACCCCTCCACTTT,CASSRSDGRDNSPLHF
TRBD2,TRBJ2-6,TRBV27,-,TGTGCCAGCAGTTCAACGGGAGCGGGAGGGCCGTTGGGGGCCAACGTCCTGACTTTC,CASSSTGAGGPLGANVLTF
TRBD1,TRBJ2-7,TRBV11-1,-,TGTGCCAGCAGCTCTACCGGGACAGGGTCCTACGAGCAGTACTTC,CASSSTGTGSYEQYF
-,TRBJ2-2,TRBV23-1,-,TGCGCCAGCAGTCATCTGGCCGGGGAGCTGTTTTTT,CASSHLAGELFF
-,TRBJ2-7,TRBV25-1,medium-sized,TGTGCCAGCCAAAGTGGGGGGGAGCAGTACTTC,CASQSGGEQYF
-,TRBJ2-7,TRBV7-9,-,TGTGCCAGCAGCCAAGGAACCTACGAGCAGTACTTC,CASSQGTYEQYF
TRBD2,TRBJ2-7,TRBV2,-,TGTGCCAGCCGTTCTTCCGGGACTAATTCGGGTTACGAGCAGTACTTC,CASRSSGTNSGYEQYF
-,TRBJ2-7,TRBV6-6,-,TGTGCCACCGAGGAGGACTACGAGCAGTACTTC,CATEEDYEQYF
-,TRBJ1-1,TRBV28,-,TGTGCCAGCAGCTTTCAACTGAACACTGAAGCTTTCTTT,CASSFQLNTEAFF
-,TRBJ2-7,TRBV20-1,-,TGCAGTGCTAGAGTGGGCTACGAGCAGTACTTC,CSARVGYEQYF
-,TRBJ1-1,TRBV19,-,TGTGCCAGTAGTATAGGTCAGTTGACTGAAGCTTTCTTT,CASSIGQLTEAFF
-,TRBJ1-1,TRBV13,-,TGTGCCAGCAGCTTAGGCCGTCTATCCCCGGGGTTAAACACTGAAGCTTTCTTT,CASSLGRLSPGLNTEAFF
-,TRBJ2-1,TRBV14,-,TGTGCCAGCAGCCAAGCTTCCTGGGAGCAGTTCTTC,CASSQASWEQFF
TRBD2,TRBJ2-4,TRBV27,-,TGTGCCAGCGCCCGGGGAGGGGTTTCAGCGGGAGGCAAAAACATTCAGTACTTC,CASARGGVSAGGKNIQYF
TRBD2,TRBJ2-2,TRBV5-6,-,TGTGCCAGCAGCTGGACTAGCGGGACCCCGAGGCCCGGGGAGCTGTTTTTT,CASSWTSGTPRPGELFF
-,TRBJ1-2,TRBV21-1,few,TGTGCCACCAGATCTGAACTCCTTGGCTACACCTTC,CATRSELLGYTF
-,TRBJ1-3,TRBV19,-,TGTGCCAGTAGAGAACAGGGTTCTGGAAACACCATATATTTT,CASREQGSGNTIYF
-,TRBJ2-1,TRBV5-4,-,TGTGCCAGCAGCTCGGAGGGGAGGTCCTACAATGAGCAGTTCTTC,CASSSEGRSYNEQFF
-,TRBJ2-7,TRBV6-5,-,TGTGCCAGCAGTAAAATAAACAGCCACGAGCAGTACTTC,CASSKINSHEQYF
TRBD2,TRBJ2-7,TRBV11-3,-,TGTGCCAGCACCGTCTGGGGGACTAGCGGGCCGTACGAGCAGTACTTC,CASTVWGTSGPYEQYF
TRBD2,TRBJ2-1,TRBV7-8,-,TGTGCCAGCAGCTTAGGTTTTCTGGGGCGGGAGACCTACAATGAGCAGTTCTTC,CASSLGFLGRETYNEQFF
-,TRBJ1-2,TRBV27,-,TGTGCCAGCAGTCCCATCCCAGCAGTTAACTATGGCTACACCTTC,CASSPIPAVNYGYTF
-,TRBJ2-1,TRBV9,-,TGTGCCAGCAGCACGAGGAGGGACGGGATCGCGTTCTTC,CASSTRRDGIAFF
-,TRBJ2-2,TRBV9,-,TGTGCCAGCAGTCGTTTTGGGGAGCTGTTTTTT,CASSRFGELFF
-,TRBJ2-7,TRBV27,-,TGTGCCAGCAGTTTAGTACATCCGTACGAGCAGTACTTC,CASSLVHPYEQYF
TRBD1,TRBJ1-5,TRBV15,-,TGTGCCACCAGCAGCGACAGGGTGGTCCTTAGCAATCAGCCCCAGCATTTT,CATSSDRVVLSNQPQHF